This T cell receptor beta chain was retrieved from a study of T cell repertoires in cytomegalovirus infection. The study, taken as a whole, reports: People with CMV and the relevant HLA were identified by cumulative public TCR beta family frequency. Clonotype analysis showed dominance of the ex vivo response by HLA-C-restricted CMV-specific TCR beta clonotypes.

At least ten counts were recorded for this clonotype. Antigen: not known. The germline gives CDR1 DFQATT, CDR2 SNEGSKA (reference sequence). The CDR3 consists of 12 residues. Trimming pared 3 bases from V and 0 bases from J, leaving 6 bases between. TCRdb called the reads again in MiXCR, with one record for every CDR3 protein. The repertoire holds 200,000 to 250,000 distinct CDR3 sequences, with approximately 22% as singletons. The rearrangement links TRBV20-1 to TRBJ2-7; tentatively, D is TRBD1 (5 bases). This clonotype was sampled from a human donor in good health (CMV status not recorded). Some clones in this sample may be carry-over from other donors' samples. Sequencing used CD8+ T cells from PBMCs. The CDR3 loop is CSASDSSYEQYF. Written as DNA, the CDR3 is TGCAGTGCTAGCGACAGCTCCTACGAGCAGTACTTC.